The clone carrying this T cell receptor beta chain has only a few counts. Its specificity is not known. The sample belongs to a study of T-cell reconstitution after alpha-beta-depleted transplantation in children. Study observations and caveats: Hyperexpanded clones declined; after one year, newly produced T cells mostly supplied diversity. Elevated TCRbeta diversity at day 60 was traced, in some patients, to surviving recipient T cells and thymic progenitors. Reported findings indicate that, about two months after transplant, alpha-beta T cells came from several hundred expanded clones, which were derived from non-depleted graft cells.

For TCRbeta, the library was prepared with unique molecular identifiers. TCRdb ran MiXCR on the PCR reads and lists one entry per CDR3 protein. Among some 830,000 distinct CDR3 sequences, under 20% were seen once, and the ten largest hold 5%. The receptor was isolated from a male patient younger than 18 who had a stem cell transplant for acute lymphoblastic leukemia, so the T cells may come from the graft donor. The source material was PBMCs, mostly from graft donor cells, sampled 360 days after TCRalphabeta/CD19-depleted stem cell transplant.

The CDR3 bases are TGCGCCAGCAGTCGGACAGGGGGCCACGGCTACACCTTC. As protein: CASSRTGGHGYTF. The V gene is TRBV5-1, the J gene TRBJ1-2; 11 bases map to TRBD1. The length of the CDR3 is 13 residues. The V and J ends lost 5 bases and 8 bases, in that order; junction bases with no gene match: 5. Germline values: CDR1 SGHRS, CDR2 YFSETQ. Supplemented by reference TRBV5-1 and TRBJ1-2, the full variable domain reads KAGVTQTPRYLIKTRGQQVTLSCSPISGHRSVSWYQQTPGQGLQFLFEYFSETQRNKGNFPGRFSGRQFSNSRSEMNVSTLELGDSALYLCASSRTGGHGYTFGSGTRLTVV.